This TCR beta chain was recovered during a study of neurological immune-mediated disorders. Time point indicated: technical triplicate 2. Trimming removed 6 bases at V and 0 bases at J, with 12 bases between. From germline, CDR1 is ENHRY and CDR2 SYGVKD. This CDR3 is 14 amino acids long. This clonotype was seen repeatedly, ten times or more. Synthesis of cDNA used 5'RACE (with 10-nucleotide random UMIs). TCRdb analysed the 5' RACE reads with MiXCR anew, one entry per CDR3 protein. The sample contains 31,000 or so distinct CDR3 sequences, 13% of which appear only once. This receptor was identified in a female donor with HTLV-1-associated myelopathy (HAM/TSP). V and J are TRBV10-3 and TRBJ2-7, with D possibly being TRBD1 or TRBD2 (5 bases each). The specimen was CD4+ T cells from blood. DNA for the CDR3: TGTGCCATCAGAGGGACGGGTGGCTCCTACGAGCAGTACTTC. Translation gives CAIRGTGGSYEQYF.